The 16 T cell receptor beta chains presented below share a single source sample, sequenced in a study of beta chain features in type 1 diabetes. The sequenced template was cDNA made from the entire isolated RNA. Here immunoSEQ multiplex PCR was the method, and the copy in TCRdb shows in-frame clones only, minus some. The top ten clones hold about 0.6% of a sample with 150,000 to 190,000 clones, less than 9.5% of them seen once. The sample taken for sequencing was central memory CD4+ T cells from blood. Source of these receptors: a man aged 18 to 30 in good health.

The chain couples TRBV7-6 to TRBJ1-1; no clear D gene. Trimming shortened V by 3 bases and J by 9 bases, and 14 bases separated the two germline ends. Germline V lookup: CDR1 SGHVS, CDR2 FNYEAQ. The CDR3 contains 13 residues. The CDR3 protein is CASSFSVDTKAFF. The CDR3 DNA is TGTGCCAGCAGCTTTTCCGTCGACACCAAAGCTTTCTTT.

This sequence joins TRBV27 and TRBJ2-1, with 8 bases aligning to TRBD2. The V gene's germline CDR1 is MNHEY and CDR2 SMNVEV (reference sequence). The trim removed 9 bases at V and 1 base at J, leaving 8 bases unmatched. The CDR3 runs to 15 residues. CDR3 sequence (DNA): TGTGCCAGTTCTCCTAGCGGGCAGTCCTACAATGAGCAGTTCTTC. It codes for CASSPSGQSYNEQFF.

This clone was detected only a few times. The genes are TRBV30 and TRBJ1-2; 7 nucleotides align to TRBD1. V gave up 0 bases and J gave up 10 bases; unmatched junction bases: 8. Per the germline V gene, CDR1 is GTSNPN and CDR2 is SVGIG (reference sequence). The CDR3 runs 13 residues. DNA for the CDR3: TGTGCCTGGAGTGTACAACTTCAGGGGGTCTACACCTTC. Translating it yields CAWSVQLQGVYTF.

J is TRBJ2-5 and V is TRBV13; 9 bases fit TRBD2. After removal of 5 bases from V and 5 bases from J, the junction contained 9 bases not matched to a gene. Germline V gene lookup returns CDR1 PRHDT and CDR2 FYEKMQ (reference sequence). The CDR3 consists of 15 residues. CDR3 residues: CASSRNLGLAETQYF. In nucleotides, the CDR3 is TGTGCCAGCAGCCGTAACCTCGGACTAGCGGAGACCCAGTACTTC. Variable domain in full (rest from reference TRBV13 and TRBJ2-5): AAGVIQSPRHLIKEKRETATLKCYPIPRHDTVYWYQQGPGQDPQFLISFYEKMQSDKGSIPDRFSAQQFSDYHSELNMSSLELGDSALYFCASSRNLGLAETQYFGPGTRLLVL.

V usage is TRBV28 and J usage is TRBJ1-4; TRBD1 matches 9 bases. V lost 7 bases to trimming and J lost 5 bases; unmatched junction nucleotides: 8. CDR3 length equals 15 residues. The germline CDR1 and CDR2 sequences are MDHEN and SYDVKM. CDR3 protein: CASTTAGTGNEKLFF. The CDR3 DNA reads as TGTGCCAGCACAACTGCCGGGACAGGGAATGAAAAACTGTTTTTT. Complete variable domain (other parts from reference TRBV28 and TRBJ1-4): DVKVTQSSRYLVKRTGEKVFLECVQDMDHENMFWYRQDPGLGLRLIYFSYDVKMKEKGDIPEGYSVSREKKERFSLILESASTNQTSMYLCASTTAGTGNEKLFFGSGTQLSVL.

This clone was counted at least ten times. The chain carries TRBV27 and TRBJ2-3; no definite D call. The CDR3 is 15 amino acids. The V end lost 0 bases, the J end lost 2 bases, and 9 bases lay between the germline ends. Germline V lookup: CDR1 MNHEY, CDR2 SMNVEV (reference sequence). In DNA, the CDR3 is TGTGCCAGCAGTTTATCCTTCCTAGACACAGATACGCAGTATTTT. It yields the protein CASSLSFLDTDTQYF.

The rearrangement joins TRBV7-8 to TRBJ2-6, with a tentative D call TRBD2 (5 bases). V was shortened by 2 bases and J by 1 base, with 12 bases between the two germline ends. The CDR3 has 17 amino acids. CDR1 and CDR2 (germline): SGHVS, FQNEAQ. Here the CDR3 reads CASSLKAADSGANVLTF. The CDR3 DNA reads as TGTGCCAGCAGCTTAAAAGCGGCGGATTCTGGGGCCAACGTCCTGACTTTC.

This chain joins TRBV28 and TRBJ2-6; a possible D gene is TRBD2 (6 bases). Germline CDR1 MDHEN, CDR2 SYDVKM. This CDR3 comprises 18 residues. V lost 6 bases and J 0 bases, leaving 18 bases between the germline ends. In DNA, the CDR3 is TGTGCCAGCAGCCTCGGGGTGGGACTGAGCTCTGGGGCCAACGTCCTGACTTTC. Translation: CASSLGVGLSSGANVLTF.

The chain carries TRBV4-3 and TRBJ1-3, with D unclear. CDR3 length: 14 residues. V lost 4 bases, J lost 4 bases, and 11 bases lay in between. Germline V gene data show CDR1 as LGHNA and CDR2 as YSLEER. CDR3 nucleotide sequence: TGCGCCAGCAGCCGCCAAAATCAGGGAAACACCATATATTTT. As protein: CASSRQNQGNTIYF.

The J gene is TRBJ1-5, the V gene TRBV12-1. TRBV12-1 is assigned pseudogene status. The CDR3 runs 11 residues. CDR3 sequence: CAIMEEQPQHF. In DNA form, the CDR3 reads TGTGCCATTATGGAGGAACAGCCCCAGCATTTT.

V usage is TRBV7-2 and J usage is TRBJ1-1, with 7 bases fitting TRBD1. Germline assignment: CDR1 SGHTA and CDR2 FQGNSA. The length of the CDR3 is 14 residues. V gave up 4 bases and J gave up 1 base; unmatched junction bases: 3. The CDR3 coding sequence is TGTGCCAGCAGCTCTGGGACAGCGAACACTGAAGCTTTCTTT. This codes for CASSSGTANTEAFF.

In its sample, this clone was seen many times. This chain uses TRBV9 with TRBJ1-1; TRBD1 might be the D (5 bases). The CDR3 has 13 residues. Germline CDR1 is SGDLS and CDR2 is YYNGEE. V was clipped by 3 bases and J by 4 bases, with 10 bases between them. In DNA, the CDR3 is TGTGCCAGCAGCGCGGGGGTTGGCACTGAAGCTTTCTTT. It translates to CASSAGVGTEAFF. The variable domain in full, with the rest retrieved from reference TRBV9 and TRBJ1-1, is DSGVTQTPKHLITATGQRVTLRCSPRSGDLSVYWYQQSLDQGLQFLIQYYNGEERAKGNILERFSAQQFPDLHSELNLSSLELGDSALYFCASSAGVGTEAFFGQGTRLTVV.

This sequence joins TRBV6-1 and TRBJ2-7, with TRBD1 identical over 8 bases. V lost 0 bases and J lost 3; bases outside the gene matches: 7. CDR3 size: 16 residues. Germline V CDR1 and CDR2: MNHNS, SASEGT. The CDR3 DNA reads as TGTGCCAGCAGTGAAGCTTATAGGACAGGGAACTACGAGCAGTACTTC. Its protein product is CASSEAYRTGNYEQYF.

This clone appeared a few times. The chain combines TRBV18 with TRBJ1-2, with a possible D match to TRBD1 (5 bases). The CDR3 spans 16 residues. Germline V CDR1 and CDR2: KGHSH, LQKENI. Trimming cost V 2 bases and J 7 bases, with 20 bases left between them. DNA for the CDR3: TGTGCCAGCTCACCAACGGGGGGAAGAGATTCCGGTGGCTACACCTTC. Protein sequence: CASSPTGGRDSGGYTF.

This clone was counted between two and nine times. This chain uses TRBV28 with TRBJ2-5, with D maybe TRBD1 (6 bases). The CDR3 is 16 residues long. Germline lookup yields CDR1 MDHEN and CDR2 SYDVKM. The germline V and J ends were trimmed by 4 bases and 2 bases, with 17 bases remaining between them. The CDR3, as DNA: TGTGCCAGCAGTTCCCGATACAGGGTCCCGCAAGAGACCCAGTACTTC. Its translation: CASSSRYRVPQETQYF.

This clone was observed a few times. The V call is TRBV4-3, the J call TRBJ2-3; TRBD1 matches at 7 bases. This CDR3 has 16 amino acids. Germline CDR1 LGHNA, CDR2 YSLEER. V gave up 4 bases and J gave up 0 bases; unmatched junction bases: 7. The CDR3 sequence is CASSLYRDSSTDTQYF. The CDR3 nucleotides read TGCGCCAGCAGCCTCTACCGGGACAGCAGCACAGATACGCAGTATTTT.